This TCR beta chain was identified during a study of blood T cell repertoires in COVID-19. Overall study: The samples span acute and convalescent COVID-19 from the United States, Italy and Spain. Sources were T cells, B-cell-depleted T cells, or PBMCs; the material itself was cDNA or gDNA.

In the original processing: Estimation of nucleated cell counts was performed using reference gene primer amplification. Produced via immunoSEQ multiplex PCR; TCRdb's table is partial and in-frame only. The DNA gave D and trimming, while V, J and clone size come from that table. The table lists about 250,000 clones, around 88% of them singletons. The Seattle site enrolled patients during active infection and followed them longitudinally. Germline V lookup: CDR1 SGHVS, CDR2 FQNEAQ. The V and J ends lost 5 bases and 10 bases, in that order; junction bases with no gene match: 9. CDR3 size: 13 residues. This clonotype was sampled from a woman in her 30s with COVID-19, enrolled during active disease. V and J are TRBV7-8 and TRBJ1-2; 8 positions agree with TRBD1. The sequencing sample was made of peripheral blood. CDR3 region: CASSQGASRDYTF. The CDR3 DNA sequence: TGTGCCAGCAGCCAGGGGGCTTCAAGGGACTACACCTTC.